A single sample gave rise to the 10 T cell receptor beta chains below, sequenced in a study of T-cell reconstitution after alpha-beta-depleted transplantation in children. Unique molecular identifiers were incorporated during preparation of the TCRbeta library. TCRdb fed the PCR reads into MiXCR, producing one record per CDR3 protein. The sample includes a few hundred thousand distinct CDR3 sequences, about a quarter of them seen just once. Specimen: PBMCs, collected before TCRalphabeta/CD19-depleted stem cell transplant. The receptors shown here come from a boy younger than two with Wiskott-Aldrich syndrome, due to receive a stem cell transplant.

Ten or more counts support this clonotype. At one boundary the junction diverges from the germline segment, which might be a read error. The V gene is TRBV5-1, the J gene TRBJ2-7, with TRBD1 identical over 7 bases. Per the germline V gene, CDR1 is SGHRS and CDR2 is YFSETQ. This CDR3 contains 14 residues. The CDR3 spells CASSLGQNSYEQYF. In nucleotides, the CDR3 is TGTGCCAGCAGTTTGGGACAGAACTCCTACGAGCAGTACTTC.

This clonotype was counted only a few times. J is TRBJ1-3 and V is TRBV11-1, with 7 bases fitting TRBD1. Germline lookup yields CDR1 SGHAT and CDR2 FQDESV (reference sequence). This CDR3 comprises 15 residues. The V segment lost 5 bases and the J segment 0 bases; nucleotides outside the gene matches: 4. As DNA, the CDR3 is TGTGCCAGCAGCCGACAGGGTGACTCTGGAAACACCATATATTTT. Amino acid sequence: CASSRQGDSGNTIYF. Complete variable domain (other parts from reference TRBV11-1 and TRBJ1-3): EAEVAQSPRYKITEKSQAVAFWCDPISGHATLYWYRQILGQGPELLVQFQDESVVDDSQLPKDRFSAERLKGVDSTLKIQPAELGDSAMYLCASSRQGDSGNTIYFGEGSWLTVV.

A few counts support this clonotype. The gene calls are TRBV6-4 and TRBJ2-2, with 11 bases lining up with TRBD2. Trimming cost V 5 bases and J 3 bases; bases outside gene matches: 2. This CDR3 has 15 residues. Germline lookup yields CDR1 MRHNA and CDR2 SNTAGT. This CDR3 is CASSPLAGDTGELFF. DNA for the CDR3: TGTGCCAGCAGTCCACTAGCGGGGGACACCGGGGAGCTGTTTTTT.

CDR3 coding DNA: TGCAGCGTTGATAGGCGGGAGGAAAATGAGCAGTTCTTC. Its protein product is CSVDRREENEQFF. The chain combines TRBV29-1 with TRBJ2-1, with 8 positions matching TRBD2. The trim removed 3 bases at V and 7 bases at J, leaving 5 bases unmatched. This CDR3 is built from 13 residues. Germline values: CDR1 SQVTM, CDR2 ANQGSEA.

The chain links TRBV5-5 to TRBJ1-2; D gene unclear. This CDR3 comprises 13 residues. Trimming removed 4 bases from V and 4 bases from J, with 11 bases in between. Germline CDR1 SGHKS, CDR2 YYEKEE (reference sequence). The CDR3 is CASSTRGLYGYTF. In DNA form, the CDR3 reads TGTGCCAGCAGCACCCGCGGGCTCTATGGCTACACCTTC.

In its sample, this clonotype was seen a few times. The chain combines TRBV27 with TRBJ1-6; weak D call: TRBD1 (5 bases). The CDR3 is 16 amino acids. Germline V gene lookup returns CDR1 MNHEY and CDR2 SMNVEV (reference sequence). V was cut by 6 bases and J by 1 base, with 13 bases left in between. The CDR3 spells CASRERQISYNSPLHF. In DNA, the CDR3 is TGTGCCAGCAGGGAACGACAGATATCCTATAATTCACCCCTCCACTTT.

The gene calls are TRBV27 and TRBJ1-3, with TRBD1 as a possible D gene (5 bases). Per germline, CDR1 MNHEY and CDR2 SMNVEV (reference sequence). CDR3 length equals 15 residues. V was cut by 5 bases and J by 2 bases, with 13 bases left in between. The CDR3 region has the DNA TGTGCCAGCAGTCTCGGGGGAAGGGCTGGAAACACCATATATTTT. Its translation: CASSLGGRAGNTIYF.

This clonotype was found a few times. For the CDR3, the DNA is TGCAGTGCATTCCCTGGGCCAGCTCTAAATTCACCCCTCCACTTT. This codes for CSAFPGPALNSPLHF. This chain joins TRBV20-1 and TRBJ1-6, with D hard to call. From germline, CDR1 is DFQATT and CDR2 SNEGSKA (reference sequence). Trimming removed 6 bases at V and 7 bases at J, with 19 bases between. CDR3 length equals 15 residues.

The genes are TRBV10-3 and TRBJ2-7; D might be TRBD2 (6 bases). V shed 6 bases and J shed 2 bases, with 11 bases lying between them. This CDR3 region has 13 residues. Germline CDR1 ENHRY, CDR2 SYGVKD. CDR3 loop: CAISGASAYEQYF. CDR3 nucleotide sequence: TGTGCCATCAGCGGCGCTAGCGCCTACGAGCAGTACTTC.

The chain joins TRBV10-3 to TRBJ1-5, with D tentatively TRBD1 (5 bases). This CDR3 comprises 12 residues. CDR1 ENHRY and CDR2 SYGVKD come from the germline V gene. V gave up 4 bases and J gave up 12 bases, with 13 bases separating them. The CDR3: CAISALGALQHF. CDR3 sequence (DNA): TGTGCCATCAGTGCGCTAGGGGCCCTCCAGCATTTT.